This is a list of T cell receptor beta chains from one sample in a study of T cells after yellow fever vaccination. TCRdb processed the 5' RACE reads anew with MiXCR; each CDR3 protein has one entry. Of hundreds of thousands of distinct CDR3 sequences listed, roughly a fifth are singletons. Sequenced material: PBMCs, taken 15 days after the yellow fever booster vaccination. These receptors were collected from a man between 25 and 39 years old who received the YFV17D yellow fever vaccine. Both conserved end residues are part of each CDR3. A D gene is named only where the DNA matches it firmly. Clone sizes are given selectively: once, few, many, or a class where the clone is expanded.

v_call: TRBV20-1
j_call: TRBJ2-3
d_call: TRBD2
clone_size: few
cdr3_nt: TGCAGTGCTGGCCCGATGATAGCGGGAACAGCCACAGATACGCAGTATTTT
cdr3_aa: CSAGPMIAGTATDTQYF

v_call: TRBV4-2
j_call: TRBJ2-2
d_call: NA
clone_size: few
cdr3_nt: TGTGCCAGCAGCCAAGAGCGACAGAACACCGGGGAGCTGTTTTTT
cdr3_aa: CASSQERQNTGELFF

v_call: TRBV20-1
j_call: TRBJ2-1
d_call: TRBD2
clone_size: few
cdr3_nt: TGCAGTGCTACCACCCCGGAGGGAGGGTACAATGAGCAGTTCTTC
cdr3_aa: CSATTPEGGYNEQFF

v_call: TRBV20-1
j_call: TRBJ2-2
d_call: NA
clone_size: few
cdr3_nt: TGCAGTGCTAGAGATGTGAGATTCGGGGAGCTGTTTTTT
cdr3_aa: CSARDVRFGELFF

v_call: TRBV12-3/TRBV12-4
j_call: TRBJ2-1
d_call: NA
clone_size: few
cdr3_nt: TGTGCCAGCCGAGGGGTTAATGAGCAGTTCTTC
cdr3_aa: CASRGVNEQFF

v_call: TRBV5-1
j_call: TRBJ2-7
d_call: TRBD2
clone_size: few
cdr3_nt: TGCGCCAGCAGGCCCCCGGGAGGCAGTGAGCAGTACTTC
cdr3_aa: CASRPPGGSEQYF

v_call: TRBV12-3/TRBV12-4
j_call: TRBJ2-1
d_call: NA
clone_size: few
cdr3_nt: TGTGCCAGCAGTCATCGAACAGGGTTGCTATCCTACAATGAGCAGTTCTTC
cdr3_aa: CASSHRTGLLSYNEQFF

v_call: TRBV7-2
j_call: TRBJ2-7
d_call: TRBD2
clone_size: few
cdr3_nt: TGTGCCAGCAGCCCCCGACTAGCGGGAGTAAACGAGCAGTACTTC
cdr3_aa: CASSPRLAGVNEQYF

v_call: TRBV14
j_call: TRBJ2-7
d_call: NA
clone_size: many
cdr3_nt: TGTGCCAGCAGCCAATCGACCCCCTACGAGCAGTACTTC
cdr3_aa: CASSQSTPYEQYF

v_call: TRBV12-3/TRBV12-4
j_call: TRBJ2-3
d_call: TRBD1
clone_size: NA
cdr3_nt: TGTGCCAGCAGTCTCGACAGGGGAGATACGCAGTATTTT
cdr3_aa: CASSLDRGDTQYF

v_call: TRBV7-2
j_call: TRBJ1-3
d_call: NA
clone_size: few
cdr3_nt: TGTGCCAGCAGCTTGTCAGGGCACTCTGGAAACACCATATATTTT
cdr3_aa: CASSLSGHSGNTIYF

v_call: TRBV12-3/TRBV12-4
j_call: TRBJ2-7
d_call: TRBD1
clone_size: NA
cdr3_nt: TGTGCCAGCAGGAGGACAGGGCGGTCCTACGAGCAGTACTTC
cdr3_aa: CASRRTGRSYEQYF

v_call: TRBV20-1
j_call: TRBJ2-7
d_call: TRBD2
clone_size: few
cdr3_nt: TGCAGTGCTAGAGTGATACTGCGGGAGGGCCCCGAGCAGTACTTC
cdr3_aa: CSARVILREGPEQYF

v_call: TRBV11-1
j_call: TRBJ2-3
d_call: TRBD2
clone_size: NA
cdr3_nt: TGTGCCAGCAGCCCCTGGACTAGCGGGGGCCGCGGCACAGATACGCAGTATTTT
cdr3_aa: CASSPWTSGGRGTDTQYF

v_call: TRBV7-2
j_call: TRBJ2-1
d_call: TRBD2
clone_size: many
cdr3_nt: TGTGCCAGCAGCTTAAGCGGGACCTCCTACAATGAGCAGTTCTTC
cdr3_aa: CASSLSGTSYNEQFF

v_call: TRBV4-3
j_call: TRBJ2-7
d_call: NA
clone_size: NA
cdr3_nt: TGCGCCAGCAGCCAGGGGGAAGGCCTCGAGCAGTACTTC
cdr3_aa: CASSQGEGLEQYF

v_call: TRBV7-9
j_call: TRBJ1-6
d_call: NA
clone_size: NA
cdr3_nt: TGTGCCAGCAGCAATGAACAGGGTTATTCACCCCTCCACTTT
cdr3_aa: CASSNEQGYSPLHF

v_call: TRBV11-2
j_call: TRBJ1-1
d_call: NA
clone_size: few
cdr3_nt: TGTGCCAGCAGCCCTTTACACACTGAAGCTTTCTTT
cdr3_aa: CASSPLHTEAFF

v_call: TRBV30
j_call: TRBJ2-2
d_call: NA
clone_size: few
cdr3_nt: TGTGCCTGGAGCTGGGAAGGACGGGGGAACACCGGGGAGCTGTTTTTT
cdr3_aa: CAWSWEGRGNTGELFF

v_call: TRBV12-3/TRBV12-4
j_call: TRBJ2-1
d_call: NA
clone_size: few
cdr3_nt: TGTGCCAGCAGTCCCGAGGTGAATTCCTACAATGAGCAGTTCTTC
cdr3_aa: CASSPEVNSYNEQFF

v_call: TRBV20-1
j_call: TRBJ2-7
d_call: NA
clone_size: few
cdr3_nt: TGCAGTGGTCGGGTGGATTTAGGAGAGCAGTACTTC
cdr3_aa: CSGRVDLGEQYF

v_call: TRBV24-1
j_call: TRBJ1-2
d_call: NA
clone_size: NA
cdr3_nt: TGTGCCACCAGTGACACCCAAATGGCTGGGGGCTACACCTTC
cdr3_aa: CATSDTQMAGGYTF

v_call: TRBV2
j_call: TRBJ1-6
d_call: TRBD1
clone_size: few
cdr3_nt: TGTGCCAGCAGGGGACAGGGACGGCCACCCCTCCACTTT
cdr3_aa: CASRGQGRPPLHF

v_call: TRBV4-2
j_call: TRBJ2-5
d_call: TRBD2
clone_size: NA
cdr3_nt: TGTGCCAGCAGCCAGACCCCCAGCGGGAGCCCCCGGGAGACCCAGTACTTC
cdr3_aa: CASSQTPSGSPRETQYF

v_call: TRBV6-1
j_call: TRBJ2-7
d_call: TRBD2
clone_size: few
cdr3_nt: TGTGCCAGCAAAGGTGGACTAGCGGGAGTTGCGGCCTACGAGCAGTACTTC
cdr3_aa: CASKGGLAGVAAYEQYF

v_call: TRBV20-1
j_call: TRBJ2-5
d_call: TRBD2
clone_size: NA
cdr3_nt: TGCAGTGCTAGTACCAGCGGGAGTTCCGAGACCCAGTACTTC
cdr3_aa: CSASTSGSSETQYF

v_call: TRBV9
j_call: TRBJ2-1
d_call: NA
clone_size: few
cdr3_nt: TGTGCCAGCAGGCCACGGGAACACAATGAGCAGTTCTTC
cdr3_aa: CASRPREHNEQFF

v_call: TRBV7-9
j_call: TRBJ1-1
d_call: NA
clone_size: NA
cdr3_nt: TGTGCCAGCAGCCAGCCCGGGGGGAGTGGGAACACTGAAGCTTTCTTT
cdr3_aa: CASSQPGGSGNTEAFF

v_call: TRBV5-8
j_call: TRBJ2-3
d_call: TRBD1
clone_size: NA
cdr3_nt: TGTGCCAGCCCTTACATCGACAGGGCCACAGATACGCAGTATTTT
cdr3_aa: CASPYIDRATDTQYF

v_call: TRBV5-1
j_call: TRBJ2-3
d_call: NA
clone_size: few
cdr3_nt: TGCGCCAGCAGCTTGGCACAGTACACAGATACGCAGTATTTT
cdr3_aa: CASSLAQYTDTQYF

v_call: TRBV5-1
j_call: TRBJ2-5
d_call: NA
clone_size: few
cdr3_nt: TGCGCCAGCAGCTACGGGACACTTCAAGAGACCCAGTACTTC
cdr3_aa: CASSYGTLQETQYF

v_call: TRBV28
j_call: TRBJ1-6
d_call: NA
clone_size: few
cdr3_nt: TGTGCCAGCAGTTTATGGGTTGGGTCACCCCTCCACTTT
cdr3_aa: CASSLWVGSPLHF

v_call: TRBV11-2
j_call: TRBJ1-1
d_call: TRBD1
clone_size: NA
cdr3_nt: TGTGCCAGCAGGTTTCAGGGGGGCCAGAGGAACACTGAAGCTTTCTTT
cdr3_aa: CASRFQGGQRNTEAFF

v_call: TRBV7-8
j_call: TRBJ2-5
d_call: TRBD2
clone_size: few
cdr3_nt: TGTGCCAGCAGCTTCCTAGCGGGTACGATGCAAGAGACCCAGTACTTC
cdr3_aa: CASSFLAGTMQETQYF

v_call: TRBV9
j_call: TRBJ2-7
d_call: NA
clone_size: many
cdr3_nt: TGTGCCAGCAGCGCTAGCCCCCGCGCGGACGAGCAGTACTTC
cdr3_aa: CASSASPRADEQYF

v_call: TRBV2
j_call: TRBJ1-5
d_call: NA
clone_size: few
cdr3_nt: TGTGCCAGCAGAAACAGACAGTCCAATCAGCCCCAGCATTTT
cdr3_aa: CASRNRQSNQPQHF

v_call: TRBV12-3/TRBV12-4
j_call: TRBJ2-3
d_call: TRBD2
clone_size: NA
cdr3_nt: TGTGCCAGCAGAAAGGCGGGAGGAACAGATACGCAGTATTTT
cdr3_aa: CASRKAGGTDTQYF

v_call: TRBV20-1
j_call: TRBJ1-2
d_call: NA
clone_size: few
cdr3_nt: TGCAGTGCTAGAGATCTGGGGGGCAGTGATGGCTACACCTTC
cdr3_aa: CSARDLGGSDGYTF

v_call: TRBV29-1
j_call: TRBJ2-3
d_call: NA
clone_size: few
cdr3_nt: TGCAGCGTTTACGTGGGCGCAGATACGCAGTATTTT
cdr3_aa: CSVYVGADTQYF

v_call: TRBV9
j_call: TRBJ2-2
d_call: TRBD2
clone_size: NA
cdr3_nt: TGTGCCAGCGGGCTAGCGGGACCCGGGGAGCTGTTTTTT
cdr3_aa: CASGLAGPGELFF

v_call: TRBV7-2
j_call: TRBJ2-1
d_call: NA
clone_size: few
cdr3_nt: TGTGCCAGCAGCTTAGGGCCGGGACTTTCCTACAATGAGCAGTTCTTC
cdr3_aa: CASSLGPGLSYNEQFF

v_call: TRBV7-9
j_call: TRBJ2-1
d_call: TRBD2
clone_size: NA
cdr3_nt: TGTGCCAGCGCCGCGGGACTAACCTACAATGAGCAGTTCTTC
cdr3_aa: CASAAGLTYNEQFF

v_call: TRBV9
j_call: TRBJ2-2
d_call: NA
clone_size: few
cdr3_nt: TGTGCCAGCAGCGTAGCGGGTAACACCGGGGAGCTGTTTTTT
cdr3_aa: CASSVAGNTGELFF

v_call: TRBV7-2
j_call: TRBJ2-4
d_call: NA
clone_size: NA
cdr3_nt: TGTGCCAGCAGCCCACAAGGGGCCGTCATTCAGTACTTC
cdr3_aa: CASSPQGAVIQYF

v_call: TRBV5-6
j_call: TRBJ2-2
d_call: TRBD2
clone_size: NA
cdr3_nt: TGTGCCAGCAGTTCCACTAGCGGGAGCGCGTATACCGGGGAGCTGTTTTTT
cdr3_aa: CASSSTSGSAYTGELFF

v_call: TRBV20-1
j_call: TRBJ2-2
d_call: NA
clone_size: NA
cdr3_nt: TGCAGTGCGCAGGTGGTCACCGGGGAGCTGTTTTTT
cdr3_aa: CSAQVVTGELFF

v_call: TRBV5-4
j_call: TRBJ1-1
d_call: NA
clone_size: few
cdr3_nt: TGTGCCAGCAGCCTACTGACGGAGACTGAAGCTTTCTTT
cdr3_aa: CASSLLTETEAFF

v_call: TRBV7-9
j_call: TRBJ2-1
d_call: NA
clone_size: NA
cdr3_nt: TGTGCCAGCAGCTTCGGCCTCTCCTACAATGAGCAGTTCTTC
cdr3_aa: CASSFGLSYNEQFF

v_call: TRBV7-2
j_call: TRBJ2-7
d_call: NA
clone_size: NA
cdr3_nt: TGTGCCAGCAGCTTAGCCCCCATGTCCGTTTACGAGCAGTACTTC
cdr3_aa: CASSLAPMSVYEQYF

v_call: TRBV9
j_call: TRBJ2-5
d_call: TRBD2
clone_size: NA
cdr3_nt: TGTGCCAGCAGCGAGAGCCCACTAGCGGAAGAGACCCAGTACTTC
cdr3_aa: CASSESPLAEETQYF

v_call: TRBV7-2
j_call: TRBJ2-3
d_call: NA
clone_size: few
cdr3_nt: TGTGCCAGCAGCTTAGGGACCAGGGAGATAGATACGCAGTATTTT
cdr3_aa: CASSLGTREIDTQYF

v_call: TRBV10-3
j_call: TRBJ2-5
d_call: NA
clone_size: NA
cdr3_nt: TGTGCCATCAGTGAGTTGATTCAGGGTACGGAGACCCAGTACTTC
cdr3_aa: CAISELIQGTETQYF

v_call: TRBV20-1
j_call: TRBJ2-1
d_call: TRBD2
clone_size: few
cdr3_nt: TGCAGTGCTAGCACAGGCTCTAGCGGTACCTACAATGAGCAGTTCTTC
cdr3_aa: CSASTGSSGTYNEQFF